A single sample is the source of the 20 T cell receptor beta chains below, sequenced in a study of technical replicates of blood from a handful of donors. The repertoire was sequenced with immunoSEQ multiplex PCR; TCRdb's copy has only in-frame clones and lacks some. The data contain 65,000 to 95,000 clones, just over 90% of them seen just once; the ten biggest clones take up approximately 0.24%. Sequencing was carried out using T cells isolated from PBMCs. The origin of the receptors is a human donor in good health.

The chain is built from TRBV2 and TRBJ2-7, with D possibly being TRBD2 (6 bases). CDR1 and CDR2 from the germline V gene are SNHLY and FYNNEI. This CDR3 has 15 residues. Trimming took off 6 bases at V and 1 base at J, with 16 bases between the two ends. The CDR3 region has the DNA TGTGCCAGCAGGAGCTGGGCTAGCGCGTCCTACGAGCAGTACTTC. It encodes CASRSWASASYEQYF.

The chain is built from TRBV7-3 and TRBJ2-3, with a tentative D call TRBD2 (5 bases). The CDR3 runs to 15 residues. The V gene lost 5 bases and the J gene lost 4 bases, with 16 bases spanning the gap. CDR1 is SGHTA, CDR2 FQGTGA, per germline. CDR3 nucleotide sequence: TGTGCCAGCAGCCCGTTCGGGGATCGGTCAGATACGCAGTATTTT. Translation: CASSPFGDRSDTQYF.

The chain employs TRBV11-1 and TRBJ1-2; 7 bases fit TRBD1. The CDR3 totals 13 residues. The ends lost 5 bases at V and 3 bases at J; junction bases unmatched: 3. CDR1 is SGHAT and CDR2 is FQDESV in the germline V gene (reference sequence). CDR3 sequence: CASSPGQDYGYTF. The DNA of the CDR3 is TGTGCCAGCAGCCCTGGACAGGACTATGGCTACACCTTC.

The gene calls are TRBV4-1 and TRBJ2-5, with 12 bases aligning to TRBD2. This CDR3 has 16 residues. Unmatched junction bases numbered 4, after V lost 3 bases and J lost 2 bases. Germline V gene lookup returns CDR1 MGHRA and CDR2 YSYEKL. The CDR3 here is CASSQPGLAGQETQYF. The CDR3 DNA reads as TGCGCCAGCAGCCAGCCTGGACTAGCGGGGCAAGAGACCCAGTACTTC.

V usage is TRBV5-1 and J usage is TRBJ1-6; 8 bases match TRBD1. This CDR3 spans 14 amino acids. Trimming took 4 bases from V and 9 from J; bases not matched to a gene: 6. Germline loops: CDR1 SGHRS, CDR2 YFSETQ. DNA for the CDR3: TGCGCCAGCAGCCCCGGACAGGGACGTTCACCCCTCCACTTT. Translating gives CASSPGQGRSPLHF.

The chain employs TRBV7-9 and TRBJ1-2, with D unclear. The CDR3 is 13 amino acids. Germline V gene data show CDR1 as SEHNR and CDR2 as FQNEAQ (reference sequence). The V gene lost 5 bases and the J gene lost 4 bases, with 11 bases spanning the gap. CDR3 nucleotide sequence: TGTGCCAGCAGCCCCATGGAGGGCTATGGCTACACCTTC. The encoded protein is CASSPMEGYGYTF.

This chain links TRBV10-1 with TRBJ2-2; D remains ambiguous. The V end lost 4 bases, the J end lost 0 bases, and 12 bases lay between the germline ends. The germline gives CDR1 WNHNN, CDR2 SYGVQD (reference sequence). The CDR3 extends over 16 amino acids. DNA for the CDR3: TGCGCCAGCAGTGTTTCAGGCACCCCGAACACCGGGGAGCTGTTTTTT. It is translated as CASSVSGTPNTGELFF.

The chain joins TRBV5-8 to TRBJ1-4; no clear D. Trimming shortened V by 4 bases and J by 12 bases, and 10 bases separated the two germline ends. Germline loops: CDR1 SGHTS, CDR2 YDEGEE. The CDR3 loop spans 11 amino acids. The CDR3 nucleotides are TGTGCCAGCAGCCCGGGCGGGGAACTGTTTTTT. Its translation: CASSPGGELFF.

This clone was found once. This chain connects TRBV27 to TRBJ1-1; 7 bases are a match to TRBD1. The CDR3 totals 15 residues. V shed 4 bases and J 0 bases; nucleotides not matched to a gene: 5. Germline assignment: CDR1 MNHEY and CDR2 SMNVEV (reference sequence). The DNA for the CDR3 is TGTGCCAGCAGTTCGGGGGACAGCATGAACACTGAAGCTTTCTTT. Amino acid sequence: CASSSGDSMNTEAFF.

The rearrangement joins TRBV6-1 to TRBJ1-2, with a tentative D call TRBD1 (5 bases). This CDR3 spans 15 amino acids. Trimming stripped 1 base from V and 4 bases from J, with 13 bases between. Germline CDR1 MNHNS, CDR2 SASEGT. This CDR3 reads CASSEGGDISYGYTF. The CDR3, as DNA: TGTGCCAGCAGTGAAGGGGGGGATATCAGCTATGGCTACACCTTC.

The chain employs TRBV27 and TRBJ1-5, with D perhaps TRBD1 (5 bases). The germline gives CDR1 MNHEY, CDR2 SMNVEV (reference sequence). Trimming took 6 bases from V and 7 from J, leaving 19 bases between them. The CDR3 runs 15 residues. CDR3 DNA: TGTGCCAGCAGGGTGAATGTGGACACGATCCAGCCCCAGCATTTT. This gives the protein CASRVNVDTIQPQHF.

V usage is TRBV11-1 and J usage is TRBJ1-2; D gene uncertain. The germline gives CDR1 SGHAT, CDR2 FQDESV (reference sequence). The V gene lost 4 bases and the J gene lost 5 bases, with 5 bases spanning the gap. The CDR3 sequence is 11 residues long. Here the CDR3 DNA reads TGTGCCAGCAGCTCAGGATATGGCTACACCTTC. Residues: CASSSGYGYTF.

DNA for the CDR3: TGTGCCACCAGCAGAGCCGATGACAGGGCCACTGAAGCTTTCTTT. Amino acid sequence: CATSRADDRATEAFF. V gene TRBV15 combines with J gene TRBJ1-1; 7 positions agree with TRBD1. The junction had 6 bases not matched to a gene; V was cut back by 1 base and J by 4 bases. CDR3 length: 15 amino acids. Germline lookup yields CDR1 LNHNV and CDR2 YYDKDF (reference sequence).

In this sample, this clone turned up once. The CDR3 region is CASSESGSGGLYEQYF. The DNA for the CDR3 is TGCGCCAGCAGTGAGTCGGGTAGCGGGGGCCTTTACGAGCAGTACTTC. This chain links TRBV10-2 with TRBJ2-7, with 9 positions matching TRBD2. Trimming at V came to 0 bases and at J to 4 bases, leaving 7 bases not matched to a gene. The CDR3 runs to 16 residues. CDR1 WSHSY and CDR2 SAAADI come from the germline V gene.

The CDR3 loop reads CASSLLRPQGKYEQYF. The CDR3 DNA is TGTGCCAGCAGCTTACTCAGGCCCCAGGGGAAATACGAGCAGTACTTC. V is TRBV7-9 and J is TRBJ2-7; possible D gene TRBD1, 6 bases. Germline lookup yields CDR1 SEHNR and CDR2 FQNEAQ (reference sequence). The V end was cut by 2 bases, the J end by 4 bases, with 18 bases between. This CDR3 contains 16 residues.

The rearrangement uses TRBV12-5 and TRBJ1-5, with D possibly matching TRBD1 (6 bases). This CDR3 spans 16 amino acids. V was pared by 3 bases and J by 1 base, with 13 bases between. In germline, CDR1 is LGHNT, CDR2 FRNRAP. CDR3 sequence reads: CASGLKQGVSNQPQHF. The CDR3 DNA follows: TGTGCTAGTGGTTTAAAACAGGGAGTGAGCAATCAGCCCCAGCATTTT.

The chain joins TRBV25-1 to TRBJ1-2; the D gene is possibly TRBD1 (6 bases). CDR1 is MGHDK, CDR2 SYGVNS, per germline. V was shortened by 4 bases and J by 4 bases, with 13 bases between the two germline ends. This CDR3 comprises 14 residues. Written as DNA, the CDR3 is TGTGCCAGCAGTGCCTGGACAGCCTCCTATGGCTACACCTTC. This gives the protein CASSAWTASYGYTF.

V usage is TRBV27 and J usage is TRBJ2-7; TRBD1 matches 10 bases. Germline assignment: CDR1 MNHEY and CDR2 SMNVEV (reference sequence). CDR3 length: 14 residues. The J segment lost 3 bases and the V segment lost 7 bases, leaving 6 bases of the junction unmatched. The CDR3 loop reads CASKRTGGGYEQYF. In nucleotides, the CDR3 is TGTGCCAGCAAACGGACAGGGGGTGGCTACGAGCAGTACTTC.

This chain joins TRBV7-9 and TRBJ2-7; TRBD1 is a possible D gene (5 bases). Germline V gene sequence: CDR1 SEHNR, CDR2 FQNEAQ (reference sequence). V shed 3 bases and J shed 7 bases, with 13 bases lying between them. The CDR3 totals 13 residues. DNA of the CDR3: TGTGCCAGCAGCTTGACAGTCGATTCGGAGCAGTACTTC. Its protein product is CASSLTVDSEQYF. The complete variable domain, with remaining parts taken from reference TRBV7-9 and TRBJ2-7, reads DTGVSQNPRHKITKRGQNVTFRCDPISEHNRLYWYRQTLGQGPEFLTYFQNEAQLEKSRLLSDRFSAERPKGSFSTLEIQRTEQGDSAMYLCASSLTVDSEQYFGPGTRLTVT.

The chain couples TRBV29-1 to TRBJ2-1; 8 bases fit TRBD1. There are 12 residues in the CDR3. Germline V gives CDR1 SQVTM, CDR2 ANQGSEA. V shed 5 bases, J shed 7 bases, and the junction held 4 bases outside the gene matches. CDR3 DNA: TGCAGCGTTCGGACAGGGTGGAATGAGCAGTTCTTC. This encodes CSVRTGWNEQFF.